The rows below give T cell receptor beta chains drawn from one sample of a study of post-analysis software for immune sequencing data. TCRdb re-derived calls from the PCR reads in MiXCR, one entry per CDR3 protein. The data contain more than 350,000 distinct CDR3 sequences, approximately 39% of them singletons. The material sequenced was blood. These receptors were taken from a girl aged 2-15 years with multiple sclerosis. The CDR3 runs from the conserved cysteine through the conserved F or W. A D gene is named only where the DNA matches it firmly. Clone size, where shown, is once, few, many, or a class for clones that have expanded.

.	.	TRBV7-3	TRBJ2-3	TGTGCCAGCAGCACAGGGGAGGGGATGGCAGATACGCAGTATTTT	CASSTGEGMADTQYF
TRBD2	few	TRBV7-2	TRBJ2-4	TGTGCCAGCAGCTTGGGACTAGCGGGAGCCAAAAACATTCAGTACTTC	CASSLGLAGAKNIQYF
.	few	TRBV12-3/TRBV12-4	TRBJ2-1	TGTGCCAGCAGCCCAGGGTTGACCTCCTACAATGAGCAGTTCTTC	CASSPGLTSYNEQFF
TRBD1	.	TRBV10-3	TRBJ2-3	TGTGCCACCTCGACAGGGTTGTCAGATACGCAGTATTTT	CATSTGLSDTQYF
.	.	TRBV7-9	TRBJ1-1	TGTGCCAGCAGCTTAGGGGGGACACCTGAAGCTTTCTTT	CASSLGGTPEAFF
.	few	TRBV12-3/TRBV12-4	TRBJ2-1	TGTGCCAGCAGTTTGAGGCTAGCGCCCTACAATGAGCAGTTCTTC	CASSLRLAPYNEQFF
TRBD2	few	TRBV7-3	TRBJ2-1	TGTGCCAGCGGGGGGGGGAGCGATGAGCAGTTCTTC	CASGGGSDEQFF
.	few	TRBV9	TRBJ1-5	TGTGCCAGCAGCGTAGGTGGGGGGACCAATCAGCCCCAGCATTTT	CASSVGGGTNQPQHF
.	.	TRBV20-1	TRBJ1-5	TGCAGTGCTAGAGCTCTGGGGGGTAATCAGCCCCAGCATTTT	CSARALGGNQPQHF
.	.	TRBV7-2	TRBJ2-2	TGTGCCAGCAGCTTGAGTCGGGAGTCTTTGCGGGAGCTGTTTTTT	CASSLSRESLRELFF
.	few	TRBV7-2	TRBJ1-6	TGTGCCAGCAGCTTAGGGGCGGCCGCCGGGGGTTCACCCCTCCACTTT	CASSLGAAAGGSPLHF
TRBD2	.	TRBV12-5	TRBJ2-1	TGTGCTAGTGCTCCGGGACTAGCGCGGTACAATGAGCAGTTCTTC	CASAPGLARYNEQFF
.	once	TRBV7-2	TRBJ2-7	TGTGCCAGCAACTTAGGTTTAGGGGGAACCTACGAGCAGTACTTC	CASNLGLGGTYEQYF
TRBD1	few	TRBV2	TRBJ2-5	TGTGCCAGCGACAGGGTGGGATGGGAGACCCAGTACTTC	CASDRVGWETQYF
.	.	TRBV20-1	TRBJ2-2	TGCAGTGCTAGCTTCTCCTCGAACACCGGGGAGCTGTTTTTT	CSASFSSNTGELFF
TRBD2	few	TRBV6-5	TRBJ2-3	TGTGCCAGCAGCACTCGGGGGGGGTGGACAGATACGCAGTATTTT	CASSTRGGWTDTQYF
.	few	TRBV7-6	TRBJ2-1	TGTGCCAGCAGCTTAGGGGGTCTCAATGAGCAGTTCTTC	CASSLGGLNEQFF
.	.	TRBV7-9	TRBJ2-7	TGTGCCAGCAGCTTTTTAGGGACAAAAGTCTACGAGCAGTACTTC	CASSFLGTKVYEQYF
.	.	TRBV25-1	TRBJ2-7	TGTGCCAGCAGTCGAACTTCCCTAACCTACGAGCAGTACTTC	CASSRTSLTYEQYF
.	.	TRBV7-2	TRBJ2-5	TGTGCCAGCAGCGACAAAGGGGGACCGTCGGCGGAGACCCAGTACTTC	CASSDKGGPSAETQYF
.	few	TRBV18	TRBJ2-7	TGTGCCAGCTCAAGAATTGAGGAGGGGGGTCAGCAGTACTTC	CASSRIEEGGQQYF
.	.	TRBV29-1	TRBJ2-7	TGCAGCGTTGATCTGGCGGAATCCTACGAGCAGTACTTC	CSVDLAESYEQYF
.	.	TRBV9	TRBJ2-1	TGTGCCAGCAGCGTAACGGGACACCAAACGAGGTACAATGAGCAGTTCTTC	CASSVTGHQTRYNEQFF
.	few	TRBV6-6	TRBJ2-1	TGTGCCAGCAGTTACTCGGGGCAGCTCAATGAGCAGTTCTTC	CASSYSGQLNEQFF
.	.	TRBV5-5	TRBJ2-7	TGTGCCAGCAGCGAACCTTGGCAGGCGGAGACCTACGAGCAGTACTTC	CASSEPWQAETYEQYF
TRBD2	few	TRBV10-3	TRBJ2-7	TGTGCCATCAGTGGGCGAGCGGGGGTAACCTACGAGCAGTACTTC	CAISGRAGVTYEQYF
.	.	TRBV7-9	TRBJ1-1	TGTGCCAGCAGCTTAGGGATGGGACCCGCACTTCGGAACACTGAAGCTTTCTTT	CASSLGMGPALRNTEAFF
.	.	TRBV11-2	TRBJ2-3	TGTGCCAGCAGATTTCGGGGCGCGGGCACAGATACGCAGTATTTT	CASRFRGAGTDTQYF
.	.	TRBV7-9	TRBJ2-1	TGTGCCAGCAGCCCACTGCTACTTTTCAATGAGCAGTTCTTC	CASSPLLLFNEQFF
TRBD1	.	TRBV20-1	TRBJ2-1	TGCAGTGCTAGAGATTGTCACGACAGGGGAATCGGGAATGAGCAGTTCTTC	CSARDCHDRGIGNEQFF
.	.	TRBV2	TRBJ2-3	TGTGCCAGCAGTGACTCCAGAATCACAGATACGCAGTATTTT	CASSDSRITDTQYF
.	.	TRBV7-9	TRBJ1-1	TGTGCCAGCAGCGGACGACAGAAGAACACTGAAGCTTTCTTT	CASSGRQKNTEAFF
TRBD2	few	TRBV7-9	TRBJ2-1	TGTGCCAGCAGCTCCGTACGGACTAGCGGGAGGGCCGATGAGCAGTTCTTC	CASSSVRTSGRADEQFF
TRBD2	.	TRBV28	TRBJ2-3	TGTGCCAGCAGTTCGTTTCCGGGACTAGCGGGGGGACGCACAGATACGCAGTATTTT	CASSSFPGLAGGRTDTQYF
.	.	TRBV2	TRBJ1-2	TGTGCCAGCAGACAGACGGCGACTAACTATGGCTACACCTTC	CASRQTATNYGYTF
TRBD1	few	TRBV7-3	TRBJ1-2	TGTGCCAGCAGCTCGGGACAGGGCTATGGCTACACCTTC	CASSSGQGYGYTF
.	few	TRBV20-1	TRBJ1-2	TGCAGTGCCACCATTAGGACGTCCTATGGCTACACCTTC	CSATIRTSYGYTF
.	few	TRBV29-1	TRBJ1-1	TGCAGCGTTGTAGGATTCATTGAAGCTTTCTTT	CSVVGFIEAFF
TRBD1	few	TRBV6-5	TRBJ1-1	TGTGCCAGCAATACAGGGGCCGAAGCTTTCTTT	CASNTGAEAFF
.	once	TRBV7-3	TRBJ2-1	TGTGCCAGCAGCTTAACCCAGCCAGGCTACAATGAGCAGTTCTTC	CASSLTQPGYNEQFF
.	few	TRBV12-3/TRBV12-4	TRBJ2-7	TGTGCCAGCCGAAACCTCCGGGAAGAGCAGTACTTC	CASRNLREEQYF
.	.	TRBV2	TRBJ1-2	TGTGCCAGCAGTGATGACGGGAACTATGGCTACACCTTC	CASSDDGNYGYTF
.	.	TRBV7-9	TRBJ2-6	TGTGCCAGCAGCTTAGAAGTAACAGGGCCCATGTCTGGGGCCAACGTCCTGACTTTC	CASSLEVTGPMSGANVLTF
.	few	TRBV29-1	TRBJ2-1	TGCAGCGTACGCTCACTGCGGTACAATGAGCAGTTCTTC	CSVRSLRYNEQFF